A single sample is the source of the 27 T cell receptor beta chains below, sequenced in a study of blood T cell repertoires in COVID-19. The protocol was immunoSEQ multiplex PCR, while the TCRdb copy is restricted to in-frame clones and leaves out a portion. Here the sample spans 200,000 or so clones, around 86% being singletons. The material sequenced was peripheral blood. The source is a man in his 60s with acute or convalescent COVID-19.

The chain carries TRBV5-1 and TRBJ2-3, with 10 bases matching TRBD2. This CDR3 has 15 amino acids. Germline V gives CDR1 SGHRS, CDR2 YFSETQ. V shed 5 bases, J shed 4 bases, and the junction held 7 bases outside the gene matches. The CDR3 DNA is TGCGCCAGCAGTCGAAGCGGGGGGGCCGCAGATACGCAGTATTTT. Protein sequence: CASSRSGGAADTQYF.

The chain couples TRBV15 to TRBJ2-2; perhaps TRBD1 as D (6 bases). This CDR3 spans 15 amino acids. Deletions cut 7 bases from V and 6 bases from J, with 18 bases between. Germline CDR1 LNHNV, CDR2 YYDKDF (reference sequence). CDR3 sequence (DNA): TGTGCCACCAACCCGACAGGAGAATTGGCCGGGGAGCTGTTTTTT. Translated, it gives CATNPTGELAGELFF.

The chain joins TRBV19 to TRBJ2-2; possible D gene TRBD1, 6 bases. Germline CDR1 LNHDA, CDR2 SQIVND (reference sequence). CDR3 length: 14 residues. The V and J ends lost 5 bases and 4 bases respectively, with 11 bases between them. DNA for the CDR3: TGTGCCAGTAGTCCGACAGGTGGCACCGGGGAGCTGTTTTTT. The encoded protein is CASSPTGGTGELFF.

This chain joins TRBV3-1 (or the pseudogene TRBV3-2) and TRBJ1-5; D possibly corresponds to TRBD1 (5 bases). Germline CDR1 LGHDT, CDR2 YNNKEL (reference sequence). Trimming shortened V by 4 bases and J by 0 bases, and 10 bases separated the two germline ends. The CDR3 loop spans 15 amino acids. The CDR3 region is CASSPRGYSNQPQHF. DNA for the CDR3: TGTGCCAGCAGCCCTAGGGGATATAGCAATCAGCCCCAGCATTTT.

A few counts support this clone. The rearrangement joins TRBV18 to TRBJ2-2; D is unclear. The CDR3 contains 15 residues. Germline V CDR1 and CDR2: KGHSH, LQKENI. V was cut by 6 bases and J by 3 bases, with 14 bases left in between. The CDR3 sequence: CASSPRPRDTGELFF. The CDR3 DNA sequence: TGTGCCAGCTCCCCCCGACCCCGGGACACCGGGGAGCTGTTTTTT.

This clone appeared a single time. The V and J genes are TRBV12-3 or TRBV12-4 and TRBJ1-2; 8 bases are shared with TRBD1. The CDR3 is made up of 12 amino acids. The ends lost 8 bases at V and 4 bases at J; junction bases unmatched: 3. The DNA for the CDR3 is TGTGCCAGCCATCAGGGGGCCTATGGCTACACCTTC. Its protein product is CASHQGAYGYTF.

The rearrangement links TRBV19 to TRBJ2-6; TRBD1 matches 9 bases. This CDR3 comprises 16 residues. V shed 1 base, J shed 2 bases, and the junction held 0 bases outside the gene matches. Germline assignment: CDR1 LNHDA and CDR2 SQIVND (reference sequence). The CDR3 region is CASSIGDRAGANVLTF. As DNA, the CDR3 is TGTGCCAGTAGTATAGGGGACAGGGCTGGGGCCAACGTCCTGACTTTC.

This CDR3 is CASSRTEEETQYF. CDR3 coding DNA: TGTGCCAGTAGTAGAACAGAAGAGGAGACCCAGTACTTC. The V gene is TRBV19, the J gene TRBJ2-5; D unresolved. V lost 4 bases and J lost 5, with 11 bases in between. CDR3 length equals 13 residues. The germline V gene has CDR1 LNHDA and CDR2 SQIVND (reference sequence).

This rearrangement joins TRBV7-2 to TRBJ2-5; 9 bases agree with TRBD1. V was clipped by 5 bases and J by 1 base; unmatched bases: 8. CDR3 size: 16 residues. CDR1 and CDR2 (germline): SGHTA, FQGNSA. CDR3 sequence (DNA): TGTGCCAGCAGCCAACAAGGGACAGGGATCCAAGAGACCCAGTACTTC. Translation: CASSQQGTGIQETQYF.

The chain is built from TRBV4-3 and TRBJ2-5, with D tentatively TRBD2 (6 bases). The V gene lost 0 bases and the J gene lost 1 base, with 15 bases spanning the gap. CDR1 is LGHNA and CDR2 is YSLEER in the germline V gene. The CDR3 is 17 amino acids. CDR3 sequence (DNA): TGCGCCAGCAGCCAAGAACGGCGCGGGGACTCCCAAGAGACCCAGTACTTC. Its protein product is CASSQERRGDSQETQYF.

This clone was seen a few times. V and J are TRBV7-8 and TRBJ1-5; tentatively, D is TRBD1 (5 bases). Germline V gives CDR1 SGHVS, CDR2 FQNEAQ. The ends were cut back, 2 bases at V and 6 bases at J, with 14 bases in the middle. This CDR3 has 15 residues. The CDR3 DNA follows: TGTGCCAGCAGCTTAAGCGATGCAGGGCCTCAGCCCCAGCATTTT. This gives the protein CASSLSDAGPQPQHF.

The chain links TRBV7-2 to TRBJ2-4; 12 bases map to TRBD2. Germline-derived CDR1 and CDR2 are SGHTA and FQGNSA. The CDR3 loop spans 17 amino acids. V was clipped by 1 base and J by 15 bases; unmatched bases: 16. CDR3 sequence: CASSLVLLGLAGGPRYF. The CDR3 nucleotides are TGTGCCAGCAGCTTAGTTTTACTCGGGCTAGCGGGGGGGCCGCGGTACTTC. The entire variable domain, with the rest obtained from reference TRBV7-2 and TRBJ2-4, is as follows: GAGVSQSPSNKVTEKGKDVELRCDPISGHTALYWYRQSLGQGLEFLIYFQGNSAPDKSGLPSDRFSAERTGGSVSTLTIQRTQQEDSAVYLCASSLVLLGLAGGPRYFGAGTRLSVL.

The table lists this clone with a count of one. V and J are TRBV18 and TRBJ1-4; D ambiguous. Between the trimmed V and J ends, which lost 2 bases and 4 bases, there was a span of 11 bases. The length of the CDR3 is 15 residues. Germline V lookup: CDR1 KGHSH, CDR2 LQKENI. The DNA of the CDR3 is TGTGCCAGCTCACCAAGAGGCCCTCGTAATGAAAAACTGTTTTTT. Protein: CASSPRGPRNEKLFF.

The CDR3 spells CASSYQGTGWNTEAFF. CDR3 bases: TGTGCCAGCAGTTACCAAGGGACAGGATGGAACACTGAAGCTTTCTTT. The rearrangement joins TRBV6-2 or TRBV6-3 to TRBJ1-1; TRBD1 matches at 8 bases. Germline CDR1 MNHEY, CDR2 SVGEGT. V lost 2 bases and J lost 1; bases outside the gene matches: 6. This CDR3 has 16 residues.

The genes are TRBV6-1 and TRBJ2-3; 11 bases fit TRBD2. This CDR3 is 15 amino acids long. Trimming at V came to 3 bases and at J to 2 bases, leaving 1 base not matched to a gene. CDR1 is MNHNS, CDR2 SASEGT, per germline. The CDR3 DNA follows: TGTGCCAGCAGTGAGGGACTAGCGGCCACAGATACGCAGTATTTT. It is translated as CASSEGLAATDTQYF.

The V and J genes are TRBV4-1 and TRBJ2-5; possibly TRBD1 for D (5 bases). V gave up 1 base and J gave up 2 bases, with 17 bases separating them. The CDR3 has 17 residues. Germline V gene sequence: CDR1 MGHRA, CDR2 YSYEKL. The CDR3 reads CASSQVGRIGAQETQYF. The CDR3 DNA reads TGCGCCAGCAGCCAAGTGGGAAGGATAGGGGCGCAAGAGACCCAGTACTTC.

This clone appeared once. This chain links TRBV6-5 with TRBJ1-6, with 11 positions matching TRBD1. The CDR3 contains 15 residues. From germline, CDR1 is MNHEY and CDR2 SVGAGI. V shed 3 bases, J shed 10 bases, and the junction held 5 bases outside the gene matches. The CDR3 loop reads CASSYGQGAQSPLHF. The CDR3 bases are TGTGCCAGCAGTTATGGACAGGGGGCGCAGTCACCCCTCCACTTT.

This rearrangement joins TRBV19 to TRBJ1-5; TRBD1 matches 10 bases. V dropped 6 bases and J dropped 1; count of bases not matched to a gene: 3. Germline CDR1 and CDR2: LNHDA and SQIVND (reference sequence). This CDR3 is 15 amino acids long. CDR3 sequence (DNA): TGTGCCAGTAGCGCGGACAGGGGGAGCAATCAGCCCCAGCATTTT. It specifies CASSADRGSNQPQHF.

The rearrangement uses TRBV7-2 and TRBJ2-5; 12 nucleotides agree with TRBD2. Germline values: CDR1 SGHTA, CDR2 FQGNSA. V trimming: 4 bases; J trimming: 3 bases; junction bases outside the gene matches: 6. The CDR3 has 16 residues. CDR3 amino acids: CASSSSRLAGEETQYF. The CDR3 coding sequence is TGTGCCAGCAGCTCCTCTAGACTAGCGGGGGAAGAGACCCAGTACTTC.

The rearrangement uses TRBV6-2 or TRBV6-3 and TRBJ1-5, with D uncertain. Trimming shortened V by 3 bases and J by 6 bases, and 9 bases separated the two germline ends. Germline lookup yields CDR1 MNHEY and CDR2 SVGEGT. This CDR3 is 13 amino acids long. Here the CDR3 reads CASSYRGTQPQHF. In nucleotides, the CDR3 is TGTGCCAGCAGTTATCGGGGAACTCAGCCCCAGCATTTT.

This chain links TRBV4-3 with TRBJ2-3; the match to TRBD2 covers 7 bases. CDR3 length equals 17 residues. The J segment lost 2 bases and the V segment lost 2 bases, leaving 10 bases of the junction unmatched. Germline CDR1 and CDR2: LGHNA and YSLEER. The CDR3 region has the DNA TGCGCCAGCAGCCAATATTCCGGGGGGTCCCCCACAGATACGCAGTATTTT. Translation: CASSQYSGGSPTDTQYF.

The gene calls are TRBV2 and TRBJ2-7; TRBD2 matches at 8 bases. CDR3 size: 15 residues. J was trimmed by 7 bases and V by 6 bases; bases with no gene match: 14. In germline, CDR1 is SNHLY, CDR2 FYNNEI. The DNA of the CDR3 is TGTGCCAGCAGCGAACCCATCGGGACTAGTAGGGAGCAGTACTTC. Translated: CASSEPIGTSREQYF.

V is TRBV27 and J is TRBJ2-7, with TRBD1 matching over 8 bases. J lost 3 bases, V lost 0 bases, and 7 bases had no gene match. The CDR3 totals 16 residues. Germline V CDR1 and CDR2: MNHEY, SMNVEV (reference sequence). For the CDR3, the DNA is TGTGCCAGCAGTTTATCGGTGGCAGGGGGCTTCTACGAGCAGTACTTC. It encodes CASSLSVAGGFYEQYF.

The rearrangement uses TRBV27 and TRBJ2-4; D is unresolved. The CDR3 has 13 residues. The germline V gene encodes CDR1 MNHEY and CDR2 SMNVEV (reference sequence). The V end lost 7 bases, the J end lost 8 bases, and 15 bases lay between the germline ends. CDR3 protein: CASKLAGWDIQYF. The CDR3 DNA reads as TGTGCCAGCAAATTGGCAGGCTGGGACATTCAGTACTTC.

This clone was recorded once. V usage is TRBV5-1 and J usage is TRBJ2-7; D remains unclear. The germline V gene encodes CDR1 SGHRS and CDR2 YFSETQ. Trimming took 4 bases from V and 0 from J, leaving 11 bases between them. The CDR3 is made up of 14 amino acids. The DNA for the CDR3 is TGCGCCAGCAGCCTCCTCGGAGTCTCCTACGAGCAGTACTTC. It is translated as CASSLLGVSYEQYF.

This sequence joins TRBV7-3 and TRBJ2-3, with D uncertain. V dropped 2 bases and J dropped 6 bases, with 15 bases sitting between them. CDR1 is SGHTA and CDR2 is FQGTGA in the germline V gene. The CDR3 contains 15 residues. The CDR3 coding sequence is TGTGCCAGCAGCTTAGGGCCCCTGACCGTGGATACGCAGTATTTT. Translated: CASSLGPLTVDTQYF.

This clone has just a few counts. The genes are TRBV2 and TRBJ1-2; no clear D. Trimming removed 1 base at V and 4 bases at J, with 16 bases between. The CDR3 has 16 amino acids. Germline loops: CDR1 SNHLY, CDR2 FYNNEI. The CDR3 region is CASSEGRSAGGYGYTF. The CDR3 DNA follows: TGTGCCAGCAGTGAAGGGCGGTCAGCGGGCGGCTATGGCTACACCTTC.